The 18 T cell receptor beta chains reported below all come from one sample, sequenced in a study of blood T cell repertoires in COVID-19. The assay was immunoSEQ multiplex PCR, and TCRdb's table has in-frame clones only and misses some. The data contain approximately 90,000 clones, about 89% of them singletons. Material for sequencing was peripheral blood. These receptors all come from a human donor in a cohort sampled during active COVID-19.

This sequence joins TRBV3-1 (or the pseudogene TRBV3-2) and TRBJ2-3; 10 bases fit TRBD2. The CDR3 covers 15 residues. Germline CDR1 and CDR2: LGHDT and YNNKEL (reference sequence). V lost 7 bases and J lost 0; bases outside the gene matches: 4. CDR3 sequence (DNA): TGTGCCAGCACAGCGGGGGGGACTAGCACAGATACGCAGTATTTT. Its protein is CASTAGGTSTDTQYF.

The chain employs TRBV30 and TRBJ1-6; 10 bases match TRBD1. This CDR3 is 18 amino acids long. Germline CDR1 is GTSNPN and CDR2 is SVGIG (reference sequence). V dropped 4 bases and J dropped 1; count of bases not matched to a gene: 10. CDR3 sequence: CAWIDGQGEWSYNSPLHF. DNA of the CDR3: TGTGCCTGGATCGATGGACAGGGGGAATGGTCCTATAATTCACCCCTCCACTTT. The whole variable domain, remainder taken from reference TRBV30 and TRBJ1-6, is SQTIHQWPATLVQPVGSPLSLECTVEGTSNPNLYWYRQAAGRGLQLLFYSVGIGQISSEVPQNLSASRPQDRQFILSSKKLLLSDSGFYLCAWIDGQGEWSYNSPLHFGNGTRLTVT.

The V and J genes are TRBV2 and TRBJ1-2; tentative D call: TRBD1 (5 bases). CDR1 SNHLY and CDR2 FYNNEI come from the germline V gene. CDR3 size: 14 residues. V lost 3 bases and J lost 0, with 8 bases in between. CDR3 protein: CASSEYRTNYGYTF. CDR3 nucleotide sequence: TGTGCCAGCAGTGAGTACAGGACTAACTATGGCTACACCTTC.

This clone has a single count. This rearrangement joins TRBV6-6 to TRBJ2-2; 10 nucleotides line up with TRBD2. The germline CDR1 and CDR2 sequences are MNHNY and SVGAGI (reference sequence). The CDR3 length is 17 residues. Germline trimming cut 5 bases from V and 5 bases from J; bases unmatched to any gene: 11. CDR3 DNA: TGTGCCAGCAGTCAGTTAGTGCTAGCGGGGGTTACCGGGGAGCTGTTTTTT. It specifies CASSQLVLAGVTGELFF.

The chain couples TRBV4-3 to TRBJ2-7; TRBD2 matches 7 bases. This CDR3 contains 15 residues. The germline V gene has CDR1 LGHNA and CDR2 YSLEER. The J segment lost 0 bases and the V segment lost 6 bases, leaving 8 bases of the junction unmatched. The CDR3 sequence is CASRDSGGSSYEQYF. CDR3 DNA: TGCGCCAGCAGGGACTCGGGGGGAAGCTCCTACGAGCAGTACTTC.

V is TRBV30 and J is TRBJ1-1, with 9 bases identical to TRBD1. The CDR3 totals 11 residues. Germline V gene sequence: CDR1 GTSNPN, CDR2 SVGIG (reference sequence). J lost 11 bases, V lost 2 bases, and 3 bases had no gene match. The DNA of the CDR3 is TGTGCCTGGAGTACTGGACAGGGGGCTTTCTTT. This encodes CAWSTGQGAFF.

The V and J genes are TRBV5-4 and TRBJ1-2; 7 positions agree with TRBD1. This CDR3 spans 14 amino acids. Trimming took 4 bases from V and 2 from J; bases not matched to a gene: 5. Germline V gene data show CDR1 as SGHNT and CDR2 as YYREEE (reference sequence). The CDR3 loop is CASSTPQGNYGYTF. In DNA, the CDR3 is TGTGCCAGCAGCACTCCACAGGGGAACTATGGCTACACCTTC.

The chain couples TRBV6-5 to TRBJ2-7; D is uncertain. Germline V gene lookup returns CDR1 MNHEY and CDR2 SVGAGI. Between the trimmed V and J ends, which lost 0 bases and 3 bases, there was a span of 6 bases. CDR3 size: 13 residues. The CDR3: CASSYSVRYEQYF. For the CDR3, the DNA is TGTGCCAGCAGTTACTCTGTCCGCTACGAGCAGTACTTC.

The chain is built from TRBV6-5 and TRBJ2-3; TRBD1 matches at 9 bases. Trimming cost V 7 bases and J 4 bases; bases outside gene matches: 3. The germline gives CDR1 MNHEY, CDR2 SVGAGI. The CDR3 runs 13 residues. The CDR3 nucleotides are TGTGCCAGCAAAAGGACAGGGGCAGATACGCAGTATTTT. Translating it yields CASKRTGADTQYF.

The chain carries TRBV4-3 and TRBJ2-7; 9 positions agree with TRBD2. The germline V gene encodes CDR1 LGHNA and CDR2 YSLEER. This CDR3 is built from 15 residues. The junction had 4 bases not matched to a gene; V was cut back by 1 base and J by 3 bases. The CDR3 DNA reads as TGCGCCAGCAGCCAAGGTTCTAGCGGGGTCTACGAGCAGTACTTC. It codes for CASSQGSSGVYEQYF.

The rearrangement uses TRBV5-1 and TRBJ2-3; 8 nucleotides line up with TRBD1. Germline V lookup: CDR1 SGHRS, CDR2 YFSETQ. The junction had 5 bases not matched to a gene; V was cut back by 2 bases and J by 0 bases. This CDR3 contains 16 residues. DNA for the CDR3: TGCGCCAGCAGCTTTTCAGGGGGCGTGAGCACAGATACGCAGTATTTT. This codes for CASSFSGGVSTDTQYF.

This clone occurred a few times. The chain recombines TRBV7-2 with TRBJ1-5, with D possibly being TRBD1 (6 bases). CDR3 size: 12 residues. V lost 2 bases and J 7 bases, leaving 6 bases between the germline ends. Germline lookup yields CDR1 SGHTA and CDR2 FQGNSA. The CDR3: CASSLTGQPQHF. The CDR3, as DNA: TGTGCCAGCAGCTTAACAGGGCAGCCCCAGCATTTT.

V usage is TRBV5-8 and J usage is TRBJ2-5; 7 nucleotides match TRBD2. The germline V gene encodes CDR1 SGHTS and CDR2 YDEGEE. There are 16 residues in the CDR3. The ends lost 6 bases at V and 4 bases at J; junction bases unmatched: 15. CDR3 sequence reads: CASNPIAKWGGETQYF. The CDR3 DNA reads TGTGCCAGCAACCCCATTGCCAAGTGGGGGGGAGAGACCCAGTACTTC.

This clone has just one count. CDR3 in DNA: TGTGCCAGCACCTCCGGCAGGGTGAGTGGGGCCAACGTCCTGACTTTC. Protein product: CASTSGRVSGANVLTF. This sequence joins TRBV5-4 and TRBJ2-6; D may be TRBD1 (5 bases). Germline CDR1 reads SGHNT; CDR2 reads YYREEE (reference sequence). CDR3 length: 16 amino acids. Trimming removed 6 bases at V and 3 bases at J, with 16 bases between.

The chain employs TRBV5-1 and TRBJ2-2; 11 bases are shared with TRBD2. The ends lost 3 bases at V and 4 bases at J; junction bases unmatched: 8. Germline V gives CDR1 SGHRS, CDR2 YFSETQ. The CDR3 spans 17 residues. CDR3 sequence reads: CASSSQLAGGATGELFF. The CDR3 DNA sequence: TGCGCCAGCAGCTCCCAGCTAGCGGGGGGCGCCACCGGGGAGCTGTTTTTT.

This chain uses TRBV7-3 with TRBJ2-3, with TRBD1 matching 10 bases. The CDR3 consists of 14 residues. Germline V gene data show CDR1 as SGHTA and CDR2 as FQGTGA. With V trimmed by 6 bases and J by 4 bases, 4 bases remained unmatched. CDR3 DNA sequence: TGTGCCAGCAGGGCCGGGACAGGGGCAGATACGCAGTATTTT. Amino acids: CASRAGTGADTQYF.

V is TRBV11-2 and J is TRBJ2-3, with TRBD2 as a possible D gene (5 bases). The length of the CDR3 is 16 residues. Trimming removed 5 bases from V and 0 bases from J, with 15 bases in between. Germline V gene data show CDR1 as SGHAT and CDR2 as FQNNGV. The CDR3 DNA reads TGTGCCAGCAGCCGCCAACTAGTTCCAAGCACAGATACGCAGTATTTT. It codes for CASSRQLVPSTDTQYF.

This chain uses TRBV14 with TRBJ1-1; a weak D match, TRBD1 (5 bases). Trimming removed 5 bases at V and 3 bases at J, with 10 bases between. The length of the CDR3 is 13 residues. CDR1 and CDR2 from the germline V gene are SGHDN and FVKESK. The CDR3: CASSSQGYTEAFF. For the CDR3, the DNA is TGTGCCAGCAGCTCCCAGGGTTACACTGAAGCTTTCTTT.